This entry lists 8 T cell receptor beta chains sequenced from one sample in a study of cytomegalovirus exposure and HLA in healthy donors. PCR used 60 Vbeta primers and 13 Jbeta primers. Assay used: immunoSEQ multiplex PCR; TCRdb lists only in-frame clones, some missing. Among 60,000 or so clones listed, roughly 90% were seen once. Material: PBMCs. Receptor source: a man younger than 40 in good health and CMV-seropositive.

The chain links TRBV7-3 to TRBJ2-7, with 9 bases that match TRBD1. CDR1 and CDR2 from the germline V gene are SGHTA and FQGTGA. The length of the CDR3 is 15 residues. Germline trimming cut 4 bases from V and 2 bases from J; bases unmatched to any gene: 6. Written as DNA, the CDR3 is TGTGCCAGCAGCTCAGGGACAGGGATCCCCTACGAGCAGTACTTC. It specifies CASSSGTGIPYEQYF.

V gene TRBV27 combines with J gene TRBJ2-4; TRBD2 aligns across 8 bases. Germline V CDR1 and CDR2: MNHEY, SMNVEV (reference sequence). The CDR3 contains 14 residues. J gave up 6 bases and V 6 bases, and 7 bases lay outside the gene matches. CDR3 residues: CASSLSGSANIQYF. The CDR3, as DNA: TGTGCCAGCAGCCTGAGCGGGAGTGCAAACATTCAGTACTTC.

The V gene is TRBV6-5, the J gene TRBJ2-1, with 7 nucleotides matching TRBD2. This CDR3 comprises 12 residues. Trimming removed 4 bases from V and 8 bases from J; junction bases left unmatched: 2. Germline CDR1 and CDR2: MNHEY and SVGAGI. The CDR3 protein is CASSWGGDEQFF. CDR3 sequence (DNA): TGTGCCAGCAGTTGGGGGGGGGATGAGCAGTTCTTC.

This chain connects TRBV9 to TRBJ2-1, with D possibly matching TRBD1 (6 bases). Trimming removed 4 bases at V and 1 base at J, with 15 bases between. The CDR3 covers 16 residues. Germline loops: CDR1 SGDLS, CDR2 YYNGEE. The CDR3 here is CASSISGTQSYNEQFF. CDR3 sequence (DNA): TGTGCCAGCAGCATATCCGGGACACAATCCTACAATGAGCAGTTCTTC.

The chain carries TRBV5-4 and TRBJ2-3; D is unresolved. CDR3 length: 14 amino acids. V was clipped by 0 bases and J by 1 base, with 6 bases between them. Germline lookup yields CDR1 SGHNT and CDR2 YYREEE (reference sequence). The CDR3 bases are TGTGCCAGCAGCTTGGGACACGGCACAGATACGCAGTATTTT. Protein product: CASSLGHGTDTQYF.

This clone was recorded only once. The V and J genes are TRBV27 and TRBJ2-1; weak D call: TRBD2 (6 bases). The CDR3 consists of 16 residues. Germline CDR1 and CDR2: MNHEY and SMNVEV (reference sequence). Trimming left V 1 base short and J 0 bases short, with 10 bases between. CDR3 sequence reads: CASSLLGGSSYNEQFF. For the CDR3, the DNA is TGTGCCAGCAGTTTATTGGGGGGAAGCTCCTACAATGAGCAGTTCTTC.

This clone was seen a single time. The chain combines TRBV5-1 with TRBJ1-2; no clear D gene. CDR3 length: 13 residues. CDR1 and CDR2 from the germline V gene are SGHRS and YFSETQ. V lost 0 bases, J lost 6 bases, and 9 bases lay in between. The CDR3 DNA reads as TGCGCCAGCAGCTTGGTAGAACGGGATGGCTACACCTTC. Its translation is CASSLVERDGYTF.

The rearrangement links TRBV5-5 to TRBJ1-1; 9 positions agree with TRBD1. The CDR3 sequence is 17 residues long. Germline assignment: CDR1 SGHKS and CDR2 YYEKEE (reference sequence). Trimming at V came to 2 bases and at J to 1 base, leaving 9 bases not matched to a gene. The chain's CDR3 is CASSLISQGAANTEAFF. The DNA of the CDR3 is TGTGCCAGCAGCTTAATCTCACAGGGGGCGGCGAACACTGAAGCTTTCTTT.